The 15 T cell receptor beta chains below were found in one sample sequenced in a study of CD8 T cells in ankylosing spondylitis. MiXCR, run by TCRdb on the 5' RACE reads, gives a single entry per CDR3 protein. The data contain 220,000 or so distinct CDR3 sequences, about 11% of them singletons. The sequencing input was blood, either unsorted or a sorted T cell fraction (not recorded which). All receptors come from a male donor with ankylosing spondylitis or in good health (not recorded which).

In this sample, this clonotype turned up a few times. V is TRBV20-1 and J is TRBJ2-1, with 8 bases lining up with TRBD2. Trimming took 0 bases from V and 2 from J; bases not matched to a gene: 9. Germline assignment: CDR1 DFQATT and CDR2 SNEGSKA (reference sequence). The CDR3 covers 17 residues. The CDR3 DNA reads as TGCAGTGCTAGAGATTTATACGGGGGGGCCCCCTACAATGAGCAGTTCTTC. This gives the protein CSARDLYGGAPYNEQFF.

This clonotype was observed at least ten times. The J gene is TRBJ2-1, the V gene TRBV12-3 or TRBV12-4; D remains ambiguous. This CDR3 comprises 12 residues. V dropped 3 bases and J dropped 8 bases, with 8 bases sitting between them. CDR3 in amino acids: CASSFVGYEQFF. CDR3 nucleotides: TGTGCCAGCAGTTTCGTAGGTTATGAGCAGTTCTTC.

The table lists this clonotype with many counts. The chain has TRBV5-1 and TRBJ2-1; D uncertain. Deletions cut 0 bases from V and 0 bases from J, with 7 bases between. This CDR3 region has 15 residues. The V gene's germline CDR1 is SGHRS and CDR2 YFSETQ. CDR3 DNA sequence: TGCGCCAGCAGCTTGGAGACAAGCTCCTACAATGAGCAGTTCTTC. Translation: CASSLETSSYNEQFF. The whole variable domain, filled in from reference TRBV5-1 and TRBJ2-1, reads KAGVTQTPRYLIKTRGQQVTLSCSPISGHRSVSWYQQTPGQGLQFLFEYFSETQRNKGNFPGRFSGRQFSNSRSEMNVSTLELGDSALYLCASSLETSSYNEQFFGPGTRLTVL.

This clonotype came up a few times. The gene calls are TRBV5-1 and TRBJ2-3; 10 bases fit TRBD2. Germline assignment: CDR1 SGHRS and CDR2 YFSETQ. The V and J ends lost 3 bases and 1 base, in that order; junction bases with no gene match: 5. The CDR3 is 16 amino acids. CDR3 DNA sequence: TGCGCCAGCAGCTGGAGCGGGGGGGATGGCACAGATACGCAGTATTTT. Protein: CASSWSGGDGTDTQYF.

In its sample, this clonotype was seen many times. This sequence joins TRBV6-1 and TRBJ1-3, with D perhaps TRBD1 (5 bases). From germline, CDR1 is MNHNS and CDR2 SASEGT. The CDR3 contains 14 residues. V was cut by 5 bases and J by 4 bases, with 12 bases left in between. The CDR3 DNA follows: TGTGCCAGCAGTAGTTCAGGGCCCGGAAACACCATATATTTT. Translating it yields CASSSSGPGNTIYF.

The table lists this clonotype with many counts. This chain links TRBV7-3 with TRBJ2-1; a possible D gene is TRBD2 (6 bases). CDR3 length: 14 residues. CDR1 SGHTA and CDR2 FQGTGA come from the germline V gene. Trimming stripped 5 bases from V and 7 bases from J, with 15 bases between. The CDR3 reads CASSIRGSKNEQFF. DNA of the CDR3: TGTGCCAGCAGCATCCGGGGGTCTAAAAATGAGCAGTTCTTC.

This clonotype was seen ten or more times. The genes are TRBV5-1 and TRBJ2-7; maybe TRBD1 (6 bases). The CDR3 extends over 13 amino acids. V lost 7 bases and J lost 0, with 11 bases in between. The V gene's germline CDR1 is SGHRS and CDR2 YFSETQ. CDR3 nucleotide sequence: TGCGCCAGCGGACAGCCTGGCTCCTACGAGCAGTACTTC. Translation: CASGQPGSYEQYF.

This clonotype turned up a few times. The CDR3 nucleotides are TGCAGTGCTGGACAGGGGGTGGGCGAGCAGTACTTC. Encoded protein: CSAGQGVGEQYF. The chain uses TRBV20-1 and TRBJ2-7; 10 nucleotides agree with TRBD1. Trimming removed 5 bases from V and 6 bases from J; junction bases left unmatched: 4. The germline CDR1 and CDR2 sequences are DFQATT and SNEGSKA (reference sequence). This CDR3 spans 12 amino acids.

The CDR3 sequence is CASSSAGASNEQFF. The CDR3 DNA reads as TGTGCCAGCAGTTCCGCGGGGGCCTCCAATGAGCAGTTCTTC. This chain joins TRBV12-3 or TRBV12-4 and TRBJ2-1; D might be TRBD2 (7 bases). V was clipped by 4 bases and J by 6 bases, with 13 bases between them. This CDR3 is built from 14 residues.

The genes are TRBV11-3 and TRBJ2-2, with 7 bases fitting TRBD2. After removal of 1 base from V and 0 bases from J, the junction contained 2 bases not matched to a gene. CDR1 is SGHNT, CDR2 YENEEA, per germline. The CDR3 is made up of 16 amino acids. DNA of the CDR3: TGTGCCAGCAGCTTAGGGAGCGGGGCGAACACCGGGGAGCTGTTTTTT. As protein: CASSLGSGANTGELFF.

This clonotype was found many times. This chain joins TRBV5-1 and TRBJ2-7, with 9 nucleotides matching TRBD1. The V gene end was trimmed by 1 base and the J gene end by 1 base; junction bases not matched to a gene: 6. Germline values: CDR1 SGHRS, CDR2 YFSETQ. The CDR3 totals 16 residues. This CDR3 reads CASSLQPGQGSYEQYF. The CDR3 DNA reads TGCGCCAGCAGCTTGCAGCCGGGACAGGGATCCTACGAGCAGTACTTC. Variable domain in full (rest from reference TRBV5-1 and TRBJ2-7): KAGVTQTPRYLIKTRGQQVTLSCSPISGHRSVSWYQQTPGQGLQFLFEYFSETQRNKGNFPGRFSGRQFSNSRSEMNVSTLELGDSALYLCASSLQPGQGSYEQYFGPGTRLTVT.

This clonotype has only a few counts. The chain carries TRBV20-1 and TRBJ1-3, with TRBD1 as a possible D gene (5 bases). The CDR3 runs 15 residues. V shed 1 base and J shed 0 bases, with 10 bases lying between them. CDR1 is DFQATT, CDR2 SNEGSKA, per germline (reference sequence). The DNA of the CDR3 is TGCAGTGCTAGAGGGGCAGGGAGCTCTGGAAACACCATATATTTT. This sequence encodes CSARGAGSSGNTIYF.

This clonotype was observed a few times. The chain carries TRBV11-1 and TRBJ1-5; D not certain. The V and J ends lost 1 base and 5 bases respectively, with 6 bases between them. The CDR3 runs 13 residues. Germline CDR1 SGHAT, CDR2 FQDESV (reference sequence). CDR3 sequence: CASSLVEDQPQHF. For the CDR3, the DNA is TGTGCCAGCAGCTTAGTGGAGGATCAGCCCCAGCATTTT.

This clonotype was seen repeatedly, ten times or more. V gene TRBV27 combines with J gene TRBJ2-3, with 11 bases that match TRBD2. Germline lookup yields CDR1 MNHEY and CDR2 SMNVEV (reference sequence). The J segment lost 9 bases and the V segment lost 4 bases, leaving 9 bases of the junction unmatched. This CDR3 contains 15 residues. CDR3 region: CASSSTTSGGGTQYF. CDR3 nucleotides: TGTGCCAGCAGTTCGACTACTAGCGGGGGTGGCACGCAGTATTTT.

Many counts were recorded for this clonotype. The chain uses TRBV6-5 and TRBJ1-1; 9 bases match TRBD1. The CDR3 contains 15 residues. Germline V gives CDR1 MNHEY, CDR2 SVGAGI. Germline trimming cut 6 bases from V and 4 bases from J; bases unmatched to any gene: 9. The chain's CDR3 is CASRAGTGYGTEAFF. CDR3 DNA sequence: TGTGCCAGCAGAGCCGGGACAGGGTATGGCACTGAAGCTTTCTTT.